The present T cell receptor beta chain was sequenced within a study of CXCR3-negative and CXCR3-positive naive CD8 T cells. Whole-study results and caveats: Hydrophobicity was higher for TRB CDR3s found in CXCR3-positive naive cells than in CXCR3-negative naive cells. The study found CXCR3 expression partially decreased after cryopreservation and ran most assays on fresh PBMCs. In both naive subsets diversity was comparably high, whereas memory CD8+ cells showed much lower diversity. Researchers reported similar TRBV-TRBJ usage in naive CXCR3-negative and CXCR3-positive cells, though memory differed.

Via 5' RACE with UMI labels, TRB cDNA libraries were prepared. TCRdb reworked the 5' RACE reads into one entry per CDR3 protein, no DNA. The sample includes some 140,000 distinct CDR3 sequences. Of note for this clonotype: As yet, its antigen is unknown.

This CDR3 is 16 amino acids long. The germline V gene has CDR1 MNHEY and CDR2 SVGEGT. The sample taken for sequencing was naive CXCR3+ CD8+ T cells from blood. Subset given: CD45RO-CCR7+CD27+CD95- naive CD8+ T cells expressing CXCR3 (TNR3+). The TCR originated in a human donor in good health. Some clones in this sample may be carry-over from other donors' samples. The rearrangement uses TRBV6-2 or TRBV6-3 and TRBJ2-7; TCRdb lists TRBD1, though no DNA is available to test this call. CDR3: CASSRIPGRSPYEQYF.